This T cell receptor (beta chain) was profiled in a study of identical twins. Study results and caveats: Cord blood beta clonotypes present at high abundance carried fewer insertions; no such pattern appeared in memory repertoires. Among out-of-frame alpha sequences shared by twins, low generation probability occurred in excess.

The CDR3 runs 15 residues. Looked up from germline, CDR1 is SGHVS and CDR2 is FQNEAQ. The J segment lost 10 bases and the V segment lost 3 bases, leaving 6 bases of the junction unmatched. The table lists this clonotype with a few counts. Antigen: not known. Template switching supplied a universal primer site; unique molecular identifiers were carried on the cDNA. TCRdb re-called the 5' RACE reads through MiXCR, storing one row per CDR3 protein. The sample yields about 920,000 distinct CDR3 sequences, approximately 13% seen once. These data were likewise used in another study, on yellow fever vaccine responses in identical twins. That paper notes: It has been reported that, in twins, the vaccine T cell response seemed partly convergent and partly personalized.

The chain is built from TRBV7-8 and TRBJ2-1; TRBD2 agrees at 13 bases. Sequenced: PBMCs. This receptor was taken from a young woman in good health. CDR3 nucleotides: TGTGCCAGCAGCTTGTCGAGGACTAGCGGGAGCGAGCAGTTCTTC. Translation gives CASSLSRTSGSEQFF.